This TCR beta chain was recorded in a study of monozygotic twins with inflammatory bowel disease. Germline loops: CDR1 MDHEN, CDR2 SYDVKM. This CDR3 is built from 14 residues. One entry per CDR3 protein, without DNA, is what TCRdb gives after re-calling the 5' RACE reads. This repertoire includes nearly 450,000 distinct CDR3 sequences. Source material: blood. This chain connects TRBV28 to TRBJ2-1; checking the TCRdb D call of TRBD2 is not possible without DNA. This clonotype originated in a human donor with ulcerative colitis or Crohn's disease, or a healthy co-twin of an affected twin (not recorded which). CDR3 sequence reads: CASSLGGYPNEQFF.